The 10 T cell receptor beta chains below were found in one sample sequenced in a study of cytomegalovirus exposure and HLA in healthy donors. Assay used: immunoSEQ multiplex PCR; TCRdb lists only in-frame clones, some missing. This sample has about 50,000 clones, with roughly 93% found just once. Sequencing was done on a sample of PBMCs. The receptors come from a woman between 18 and 29 years old in good health and CMV-seropositive.

The chain joins TRBV7-9 to TRBJ2-7; tentative D call: TRBD1 (6 bases). Germline assignment: CDR1 SEHNR and CDR2 FQNEAQ (reference sequence). Trimming removed 5 bases from V and 0 bases from J, with 17 bases in between. This CDR3 region has 16 residues. DNA for the CDR3: TGTGCCAGCAGCCTTACTTGGACAGAGGCCTCCTACGAGCAGTACTTC. Translating it yields CASSLTWTEASYEQYF.

This chain joins TRBV18 and TRBJ2-1, with 7 bases lining up with TRBD1. The V segment lost 4 bases and the J segment 6 bases; nucleotides outside the gene matches: 6. The CDR3 extends over 14 amino acids. From germline, CDR1 is KGHSH and CDR2 LQKENI. The CDR3 reads CASSLDRAGNEQFF. DNA for the CDR3: TGTGCCAGCTCACTAGACAGGGCCGGCAATGAGCAGTTCTTC.

The chain has TRBV4-1 and TRBJ2-5, with 7 positions matching TRBD1. The germline V gene encodes CDR1 MGHRA and CDR2 YSYEKL. The CDR3 totals 16 residues. Trimming took 1 base from V and 0 from J; bases not matched to a gene: 5. The CDR3 spells CASSQGVGTDQETQYF. In DNA, the CDR3 is TGCGCCAGCAGCCAAGGTGTTGGGACAGACCAAGAGACCCAGTACTTC.

This chain uses TRBV29-1 with TRBJ1-3, with unresolved D. The CDR3 length is 11 residues. V lost 0 bases and J 13 bases, leaving 10 bases between the germline ends. CDR1 is SQVTM, CDR2 ANQGSEA, per germline. The CDR3 nucleotides are TGCAGCGTTGAAGATCTGGGCCTAATATATTTT. Translation gives CSVEDLGLIYF.

This clone has only one observation. The chain links TRBV19 to TRBJ1-5; tentatively, D is TRBD1 (5 bases). Deletions cut 5 bases from V and 7 bases from J, with 12 bases between. Germline values: CDR1 LNHDA, CDR2 SQIVND (reference sequence). The CDR3 runs 13 residues. The CDR3 nucleotides read TGTGCCAGTAGTGCCGCGGGGGACCAGCCCCAGCATTTT. Translated, it gives CASSAAGDQPQHF.

V gene TRBV29-1 combines with J gene TRBJ2-7, with D possibly TRBD2 on 6 matching bases. The germline CDR1 and CDR2 sequences are SQVTM and ANQGSEA. V shed 0 bases and J shed 1 base, with 10 bases lying between them. The CDR3 loop spans 14 amino acids. The DNA for the CDR3 is TGCAGCGTTGAAGATCAGGAGGGATCCTACGAGCAGTACTTC. Translating gives CSVEDQEGSYEQYF.

The chain combines TRBV5-8 with TRBJ1-5, with 10 bases fitting TRBD1. The CDR3 totals 15 residues. Germline V gene lookup returns CDR1 SGHTS and CDR2 YDEGEE. V was clipped by 4 bases and J by 4 bases; unmatched bases: 5. The CDR3 DNA sequence: TGTGCCAGCAGCGGGGGACAGGGGTTAAATCAGCCCCAGCATTTT. Translating gives CASSGGQGLNQPQHF.

In the case of this clone: The same CDR3 is also encoded by other DNA sequences in this sample. The V and J genes are TRBV4-2 and TRBJ1-4, with 11 bases lining up with TRBD1. With V trimmed by 3 bases and J by 12 bases, 12 bases remained unmatched. This CDR3 is built from 16 residues. Germline CDR1 is LGHNA and CDR2 is YNFKEQ. The CDR3 nucleotides are TGTGCCAGCAGCCAGGATCGGACAGGGGGCGCGGATGAACTGTTTTTT. Protein: CASSQDRTGGADELFF.

This CDR3 is CASSQKGLAGSEQFF. For the CDR3, the DNA is TGTGCCAGCAGCCAAAAGGGACTAGCGGGGTCTGAGCAGTTCTTC. The gene calls are TRBV4-2 and TRBJ2-1, with 13 positions matching TRBD2. Germline assignment: CDR1 LGHNA and CDR2 YNFKEQ. V was pared by 2 bases and J by 9 bases, with 4 bases of the junction left unmatched. This CDR3 contains 15 residues.

This clone was counted once. V and J are TRBV6-5 and TRBJ1-5; 10 nucleotides line up with TRBD1. J was trimmed by 6 bases and V by 8 bases; bases with no gene match: 7. Germline assignment: CDR1 MNHEY and CDR2 SVGAGI. The CDR3 is 14 amino acids. CDR3 residues: CASALGQGFQPQHF. CDR3 DNA sequence: TGTGCCAGCGCCTTGGGACAGGGGTTTCAGCCCCAGCATTTT.